This TCR beta chain originates from a study of blood T cell repertoires in COVID-19. Looking at the study overall: The origin of the acute and convalescent COVID-19 samples was the United States, Italy and Spain. T cells, B-cell-depleted T cells, or PBMCs supplied cDNA or gDNA.

Of note for this clone: The same CDR3 can be traced to other DNA sequences in this sample.

As originally analysed: Estimated nucleated cell counts came from reference gene primer amplification. Measured with immunoSEQ multiplex PCR; TCRdb has only the in-frame clones, and not every one. V and J calls and clone size follow that table, whereas D and trimming were derived from the DNA. The table lists some 69,000 clones, over 85% of them singletons. The length of the CDR3 is 15 residues. CDR1 and CDR2 (germline): MNHEY, SVGAGI. J was trimmed by 4 bases and V by 3 bases; bases with no gene match: 4. The specimen was peripheral blood. The rearrangement uses TRBV6-5 and TRBJ1-3, with 9 bases fitting TRBD1. The sequence came from a man between 60 and 70 years old with acute or convalescent COVID-19. This CDR3 is CASSYGTGSGNTIYF. The CDR3 DNA sequence: TGTGCCAGCAGTTATGGGACAGGGAGCGGAAACACCATATATTTT.